This record looks at one T cell receptor beta chain sequence and its context. Its antigen is currently unknown. TCRdb's table, derived via immunoSEQ multiplex PCR, lists solely in-frame clones and lacks some. This table holds roughly 120,000 clones, approximately 90% found once. Germline V gene sequence: CDR1 SNHLY, CDR2 FYNNEI. V lost 2 bases to trimming and J lost 3 bases, with 7 bases between them. The CDR3 loop spans 13 amino acids. The entry originates in a study of graft-versus-host responses after intestinal transplantation. Turning to the study itself: Isolated intestinal, liver-intestinal, or multivisceral transplants had been given to the recipients. Recipients uniformly received anti-thymocyte globulin induction, followed by tacrolimus and steroids for about 3 years.

Study-level results: GvH clone levels peaked in circulation, and this peak was associated with early post-transplant HvG declines. Recipient marrow showed GvH clones, some seen first in ileum or blood.

The TCR comes from a human donor who received an intestinal transplant. The J gene is TRBJ1-2, the V gene TRBV2, with D hard to call. The specimen comprised unstimulated CD4+ T cells sorted from spleen or lymph node cells, sampled before intestinal transplant. CDR3 nucleotide sequence: TGTGCCAGCAGTGAAAGGGAGGACTATGGCTACACCTTC. Its translation: CASSEREDYGYTF.